The 32 T cell receptor beta chains in this list originate from one sample, sequenced in a study of OX40 agonist ivuxolimab in advanced cancers. The method was immunoSEQ multiplex PCR; TCRdb's version includes in-frame clones alone and lacks a portion of them. This sample has approximately 60,000 clones, with 65% to 80% found just once. Sequences were derived from CD4+ or CD8+ T cells sorted from blood, sampled in a trial of the OX40 agonist ivuxolimab. The receptor set was obtained from an adult with an advanced solid tumor such as melanoma, head and neck, liver or kidney cancer.

The chain combines TRBV25-1 with TRBJ2-3, with 8 bases fitting TRBD1. Germline loops: CDR1 MGHDK, CDR2 SYGVNS. The V and J ends lost 4 bases and 6 bases, in that order; junction bases with no gene match: 9. The CDR3 loop spans 15 amino acids. CDR3 sequence: CASSGAGGAGDTQYF. The CDR3 nucleotides read TGTGCCAGCAGTGGGGCAGGGGGCGCGGGGGATACGCAGTATTTT.

The rearrangement uses TRBV7-2 and TRBJ2-7; D possibly corresponds to TRBD2 (7 bases). Germline V gene sequence: CDR1 SGHTA, CDR2 FQGNSA. This CDR3 has 15 amino acids. V was clipped by 0 bases and J by 4 bases, with 13 bases between them. The chain's CDR3 is CASSLAIGGVYEQYF. CDR3 bases: TGTGCCAGCAGCTTAGCGATAGGGGGGGTGTACGAGCAGTACTTC.

The J gene is TRBJ1-5, the V gene TRBV27, with D maybe TRBD1 (6 bases). Germline CDR1 reads MNHEY; CDR2 reads SMNVEV (reference sequence). This CDR3 contains 17 residues. V lost 6 bases and J 1 base, leaving 19 bases between the germline ends. The CDR3 loop is CASSPRGQGISNQPQHF. The CDR3 DNA sequence: TGTGCCAGCAGCCCCCGGGGACAAGGAATAAGCAATCAGCCCCAGCATTTT.

V is TRBV18 and J is TRBJ1-1; D ambiguous. CDR1 and CDR2 from the germline V gene are KGHSH and LQKENI. This CDR3 has 12 residues. V was pared by 0 bases and J by 7 bases, with 6 bases between. In DNA, the CDR3 is TGTGCCAGCTCACCACCGAACGTTGAAGCTTTCTTT. Translating it yields CASSPPNVEAFF.

The chain uses TRBV19 and TRBJ2-3; weak D call: TRBD2 (7 bases). The CDR3 extends over 15 amino acids. CDR1 is LNHDA, CDR2 SQIVND, per germline (reference sequence). V lost 3 bases and J lost 3, with 13 bases in between. The CDR3 reads CASSISRGGTDTQYF. CDR3 in DNA: TGTGCCAGTAGTATCTCCAGGGGAGGGACAGATACGCAGTATTTT.

V is TRBV29-1 and J is TRBJ1-2, with 11 bases fitting TRBD1. Germline trimming cut 2 bases from V and 8 bases from J; bases unmatched to any gene: 16. The germline CDR1 and CDR2 sequences are SQVTM and ANQGSEA. This CDR3 has 17 residues. CDR3 sequence reads: CSVEQPGTGGPGRGYTF. In nucleotides, the CDR3 is TGCAGCGTTGAACAACCCGGGACAGGGGGGCCGGGGAGGGGCTACACCTTC.

Concerning this clone: The junction departs from germline at one end; a sequencing error may be responsible. The chain uses TRBV7-2 and TRBJ1-4; D possibly corresponds to TRBD1 (5 bases). The CDR3 sequence is 15 residues long. Germline V gene data show CDR1 as SGHTA and CDR2 as FQGNSA. The CDR3 region has the DNA TGTGCCAGCAGCTTAGAGGCAGGGCGCAATGAAAACCTGTTTTTT. This codes for CASSLEAGRNENLFF.

This rearrangement joins TRBV27 to TRBJ2-7; D uncertain. V dropped 3 bases and J dropped 4 bases, with 13 bases sitting between them. There are 14 residues in the CDR3. The germline CDR1 and CDR2 sequences are MNHEY and SMNVEV (reference sequence). The chain's CDR3 is CASSLKGFSYEQYF. CDR3 sequence (DNA): TGTGCCAGCAGTTTGAAGGGATTCTCTTACGAGCAGTACTTC.

The chain couples TRBV4-1 to TRBJ1-6, with D perhaps TRBD1 (5 bases). The CDR3 has 17 residues. Deletions cut 9 bases from V and 5 bases from J, with 23 bases between. Germline lookup yields CDR1 MGHRA and CDR2 YSYEKL. The CDR3 nucleotides are TGCGCCAGTAGACCTGGAGCTAGGGCAGGGAATAATTCACCCCTCCACTTT. This codes for CASRPGARAGNNSPLHF.

The V gene is TRBV19, the J gene TRBJ2-7, with TRBD1 as a possible D gene (7 bases). The V gene's germline CDR1 is LNHDA and CDR2 SQIVND (reference sequence). The length of the CDR3 is 15 residues. The V and J ends lost 3 bases and 0 bases respectively, with 12 bases between them. Here the CDR3 reads CASSIRQGGSYEQYF. Written as DNA, the CDR3 is TGTGCCAGTAGTATCCGACAGGGAGGCTCCTACGAGCAGTACTTC.

This chain uses TRBV7-9 with TRBJ1-2; TRBD1 matches at 9 bases. The CDR3 is made up of 13 amino acids. CDR1 and CDR2 (germline): SEHNR, FQNEAQ (reference sequence). V lost 7 bases, J lost 4 bases, and 4 bases stayed unmatched. The CDR3 sequence is CASNRQGVYGYTF. The CDR3 DNA reads TGTGCCAGCAATCGACAGGGGGTCTATGGCTACACCTTC.

The V call is TRBV6-5, the J call TRBJ2-1, with D unclear. The V end was cut by 5 bases, the J end by 13 bases, with 12 bases between. The CDR3 is made up of 11 amino acids. Looked up from germline, CDR1 is MNHEY and CDR2 is SVGAGI. CDR3 region: CASSTMALQFF. The CDR3 DNA is TGTGCCAGCAGTACCATGGCCCTACAGTTCTTC.

The gene calls are TRBV7-8 and TRBJ1-2, with 9 bases identical to TRBD1. Germline V lookup: CDR1 SGHVS, CDR2 FQNEAQ. Unmatched junction bases numbered 4, after V lost 2 bases and J lost 3 bases. This CDR3 contains 15 residues. The CDR3, as DNA: TGTGCCAGCAGCTTAAACAGGGGGCTTGACTATGGCTACACCTTC. Residues: CASSLNRGLDYGYTF.

The chain is built from TRBV5-4 and TRBJ2-5; 11 positions match TRBD1. With V trimmed by 0 bases and J by 9 bases, 10 bases remained unmatched. Germline V gene sequence: CDR1 SGHNT, CDR2 YYREEE (reference sequence). The CDR3 has 16 residues. As DNA, the CDR3 is TGTGCCAGCAGCTTGGGAGGACAGGGGGCTTGGGCAGCCCAGTACTTC. As protein: CASSLGGQGAWAAQYF.

The rearrangement joins TRBV5-8 to TRBJ2-3; D not resolved. V shed 0 bases and J shed 4 bases, with 6 bases lying between them. The CDR3 is 13 amino acids. Germline assignment: CDR1 SGHTS and CDR2 YDEGEE. The CDR3 coding sequence is TGTGCCAGCAGCTTGGTGCCGCCAGATACGCAGTATTTT. Its translation: CASSLVPPDTQYF.

V is TRBV4-2 and J is TRBJ2-1; 13 bases align to TRBD2. The germline gives CDR1 LGHNA, CDR2 YNFKEQ. The CDR3 length is 16 residues. The J segment lost 7 bases and the V segment lost 0 bases, leaving 3 bases of the junction unmatched. The CDR3 sequence: CASSQDTGLAGNEQFF. The CDR3 DNA follows: TGTGCCAGCAGCCAAGATACGGGACTAGCGGGAAATGAGCAGTTCTTC.

The chain employs TRBV6-6 and TRBJ2-7, with D possibly matching TRBD1 (5 bases). Trimming took off 5 bases at V and 3 bases at J, with 8 bases between the two ends. The CDR3 runs 12 residues. Germline V gene sequence: CDR1 MNHNY, CDR2 SVGAGI (reference sequence). The CDR3 bases are TGTGCCAGCAGTCCACAGGACTACGAGCAGTACTTC. Its protein is CASSPQDYEQYF.

This chain joins TRBV18 and TRBJ2-5; 9 bases fit TRBD1. CDR3 length: 13 amino acids. Germline CDR1 and CDR2: KGHSH and LQKENI. J lost 14 bases, V lost 3 bases, and 10 bases had no gene match. CDR3 DNA sequence: TGTGCCAGCTCACCTACGGCCGGGACAGGGCCCTACTTC. Amino acid sequence: CASSPTAGTGPYF.

The rearrangement links TRBV11-2 to TRBJ2-2; D may be TRBD2 (5 bases). V was cut by 5 bases and J by 5 bases, with 12 bases left in between. The V gene's germline CDR1 is SGHAT and CDR2 FQNNGV. This CDR3 contains 14 residues. The CDR3 spells CASSTQRWTGELFF. In DNA form, the CDR3 reads TGTGCCAGCAGCACCCAGCGGTGGACCGGGGAGCTGTTTTTT.

The V call is TRBV11-2, the J call TRBJ2-7; D possibly uses TRBD1 or TRBD2 (5 bases each). The CDR3 runs to 14 residues. With 3 bases removed from V and 3 bases from J, the gap between germline ends came to 12 bases. Per the germline V gene, CDR1 is SGHAT and CDR2 is FQNNGV. The CDR3 nucleotides read TGTGCCAGCAGCTTTACCGGGACCAACTACGAGCAGTACTTC. It codes for CASSFTGTNYEQYF.

The V and J genes are TRBV30 and TRBJ2-7; the match to TRBD1 covers 11 bases. The CDR3 length is 16 residues. Germline V gene sequence: CDR1 GTSNPN, CDR2 SVGIG (reference sequence). Trimming took 4 bases from V and 1 from J; bases not matched to a gene: 9. The DNA for the CDR3 is TGTGCCTGGACGATCCGGGACAGGGGGTTTTCCTACGAGCAGTACTTC. Encoded protein: CAWTIRDRGFSYEQYF.

The chain carries TRBV19 and TRBJ1-5; the match to TRBD1 covers 9 bases. V was clipped by 6 bases and J by 7 bases; unmatched bases: 10. There are 15 residues in the CDR3. Germline CDR1 reads LNHDA; CDR2 reads SQIVND (reference sequence). The CDR3 DNA sequence: TGTGCCAGTAGAACCGGGACAGGGTGGGGACAGCCCCAGCATTTT. It codes for CASRTGTGWGQPQHF.

This clone appeared once. The chain joins TRBV4-1 to TRBJ2-5; D is unresolved. Germline CDR1 reads MGHRA; CDR2 reads YSYEKL. The CDR3 is 13 residues long. With 4 bases removed from V and 5 bases from J, the gap between germline ends came to 11 bases. The CDR3 DNA sequence: TGCGCCAGCAGCCGACTTATTGGGGAGACCCAGTACTTC. Its translation: CASSRLIGETQYF.

The chain links TRBV28 to TRBJ1-5; weak D call: TRBD1 (5 bases). The CDR3 is made up of 18 amino acids. Germline lookup yields CDR1 MDHEN and CDR2 SYDVKM. The V gene lost 5 bases and the J gene lost 0 bases, with 20 bases spanning the gap. This CDR3 is CASSTNAGRMNSNQPQHF. Here the CDR3 DNA reads TGTGCCAGCAGTACAAATGCAGGGAGAATGAATAGCAATCAGCCCCAGCATTTT.

The count of this clone is one. The J gene is TRBJ1-4, the V gene TRBV5-4, with TRBD1 as a possible D gene (6 bases). The CDR3 is 15 residues long. Trimming pared 4 bases from V and 8 bases from J, leaving 18 bases between. Looked up from germline, CDR1 is SGHNT and CDR2 is YYREEE (reference sequence). CDR3: CASSARRGFGEKLFF. The DNA of the CDR3 is TGTGCCAGCAGCGCCCGCAGGGGTTTCGGGGAAAAACTGTTTTTT.

This clone turned up a few times. The V call is TRBV2, the J call TRBJ1-2, with TRBD1 matching 9 bases. The CDR3 extends over 13 amino acids. Per the germline V gene, CDR1 is SNHLY and CDR2 is FYNNEI. The V gene end was trimmed by 4 bases and the J gene end by 7 bases; junction bases not matched to a gene: 4. CDR3 residues: CASSAQGATGYTF. DNA of the CDR3: TGTGCCAGCAGTGCACAGGGGGCTACTGGCTACACCTTC.

The chain links TRBV30 to TRBJ1-2; D gene ambiguous. CDR3 length: 11 amino acids. In germline, CDR1 is GTSNPN, CDR2 SVGIG (reference sequence). V was clipped by 3 bases and J by 4 bases, with 6 bases between them. The CDR3 DNA is TGTGCCTGGAGCTCCCTCTATGGCTACACCTTC. It translates to CAWSSLYGYTF. The full variable domain, rest sourced from reference TRBV30 and TRBJ1-2, is SQTIHQWPATLVQPVGSPLSLECTVEGTSNPNLYWYRQAAGRGLQLLFYSVGIGQISSEVPQNLSASRPQDRQFILSSKKLLLSDSGFYLCAWSSLYGYTFGSGTRLTVV.

V usage is TRBV12-5 and J usage is TRBJ2-5; 8 positions match TRBD1. The CDR3 sequence is 13 residues long. Germline V gene sequence: CDR1 LGHNT, CDR2 FRNRAP. Trimming cost V 3 bases and J 8 bases; bases outside gene matches: 5. CDR3 sequence reads: CASGFGQGRTQYF. DNA of the CDR3: TGTGCTAGTGGTTTTGGACAGGGTCGAACCCAGTACTTC.

This chain connects TRBV29-1 to TRBJ1-2, with TRBD1 matching over 8 bases. The CDR3 loop spans 14 amino acids. V was pared by 4 bases and J by 4 bases, with 8 bases of the junction left unmatched. Looked up from germline, CDR1 is SQVTM and CDR2 is ANQGSEA. Written as DNA, the CDR3 is TGCAGCGTTGGGCAGGGGGCGCTTTTCTATGGCTACACCTTC. Protein: CSVGQGALFYGYTF.

The V call is TRBV2, the J call TRBJ2-7; D unresolved. Germline CDR1 SNHLY, CDR2 FYNNEI. This CDR3 has 12 amino acids. Trimming took 4 bases from V and 6 from J, leaving 10 bases between them. Here the CDR3 reads CASSAKAGEQYF. The CDR3 coding sequence is TGTGCCAGCAGTGCGAAGGCTGGCGAGCAGTACTTC.

This clone was observed a few times. This chain joins TRBV5-1 and TRBJ2-1; D remains ambiguous. The V gene's germline CDR1 is SGHRS and CDR2 YFSETQ. Between the trimmed V and J ends, which lost 2 bases and 7 bases, there was a span of 7 bases. There are 12 residues in the CDR3. The CDR3 coding sequence is TGCGCCAGCAGCTTATCCGGGAATGAGCAGTTCTTC. This codes for CASSLSGNEQFF.

This clone is a singleton in its sample. V and J are TRBV19 and TRBJ2-4; TRBD1 matches 9 bases. Losses at the gene ends were 5 bases for V and 0 bases for J; bases not matched to a gene: 5. The germline gives CDR1 LNHDA, CDR2 SQIVND (reference sequence). This CDR3 is built from 16 residues. CDR3 nucleotide sequence: TGTGCCAGTAGTCCGACAGGGGGTAAAGCCAAAAACATTCAGTACTTC. This gives the protein CASSPTGGKAKNIQYF.